These 8 T cell receptor beta chains originate from one sample sequenced in a study of cytomegalovirus exposure and HLA in healthy donors. Primers for the PCR totalled 60 Vbeta and 13 Jbeta. The table came from immunoSEQ multiplex PCR; TCRdb's copy has only in-frame clones and leaves some out. The sample consists of about 170,000 clones, around 80% of them appearing once. The sample taken for sequencing was PBMCs. The receptors come from a man between 25 and 39 years old in good health and CMV-seropositive.

This clone was observed once. CDR3 sequence reads: CASSRTLTGDPYEQYF. In DNA form, the CDR3 reads TGCGCCAGCAGCCGGACGTTGACAGGGGACCCCTACGAGCAGTACTTC. The rearrangement uses TRBV4-3 and TRBJ2-7, with TRBD1 identical over 8 bases. There are 16 residues in the CDR3. Germline CDR1 LGHNA, CDR2 YSLEER. The ends lost 4 bases at V and 2 bases at J; junction bases unmatched: 10.

This chain connects TRBV12-5 to TRBJ2-5; D remains ambiguous. Germline assignment: CDR1 LGHNT and CDR2 FRNRAP. The V end lost 1 base, the J end lost 0 bases, and 6 bases lay between the germline ends. The CDR3 is made up of 14 amino acids. The CDR3 sequence is CASGLGSYQETQYF. In DNA form, the CDR3 reads TGTGCTAGTGGTTTGGGGAGTTACCAAGAGACCCAGTACTTC.

V and J are TRBV14 and TRBJ2-1; unclear D gene. Looked up from germline, CDR1 is SGHDN and CDR2 is FVKESK. The length of the CDR3 is 16 residues. The V end lost 0 bases, the J end lost 7 bases, and 16 bases lay between the germline ends. This CDR3 reads CASSQDWSFSTNEQFF. As DNA, the CDR3 is TGTGCCAGCAGCCAAGATTGGAGTTTTAGCACGAATGAGCAGTTCTTC.

V usage is TRBV21-1 and J usage is TRBJ2-7; TRBD1 reflects the table's D call only, with no check against the DNA. TRBV21-1 is termed a pseudogene. The CDR3 consists of 14 residues. CDR3 sequence (DNA): TGTGCCAGCAGCAACTCGGACAGGGACTACGAGCAGTACTTC. Translating it yields CASSNSDRDYEQYF.

The chain couples TRBV7-9 to TRBJ1-1, with 7 bases matching TRBD1. The CDR3 is 13 amino acids. Trimming took 3 bases from V and 7 from J; bases not matched to a gene: 5. CDR1 is SEHNR and CDR2 is FQNEAQ in the germline V gene (reference sequence). This CDR3 is CASSFDRAVEAFF. The CDR3 nucleotides are TGTGCCAGCAGCTTTGACAGGGCTGTTGAAGCTTTCTTT.

The chain is built from TRBV6-5 and TRBJ1-2; D gene unclear. Germline values: CDR1 MNHEY, CDR2 SVGAGI. Trimming took 0 bases from V and 4 from J, leaving 6 bases between them. The CDR3 totals 13 residues. CDR3 sequence (DNA): TGTGCCAGCAGTTACTCGAATAGCTATGGCTACACCTTC. The encoded protein is CASSYSNSYGYTF.

The chain recombines TRBV7-9 with TRBJ1-2, with 7 bases identical to TRBD1. J was trimmed by 1 base and V by 0 bases; bases with no gene match: 8. The CDR3 runs to 17 residues. In germline, CDR1 is SEHNR, CDR2 FQNEAQ (reference sequence). The CDR3 nucleotides read TGTGCCAGCAGCTTAGCGGGGAGGACAGGAATTAACTATGGCTACACCTTC. As protein: CASSLAGRTGINYGYTF.

This rearrangement joins TRBV27 to TRBJ2-1; 12 positions agree with TRBD2. CDR3 length equals 16 residues. Trimming at V came to 6 bases and at J to 1 base, leaving 4 bases not matched to a gene. Looked up from germline, CDR1 is MNHEY and CDR2 is SMNVEV (reference sequence). CDR3 coding DNA: TGTGCCAGCAGCCTGACTAGCGGGAGTTCCTACAATGAGCAGTTCTTC. Residues: CASSLTSGSSYNEQFF.